Following are 32 T cell receptor beta chains from one sample sequenced in a study of blood T cells in healthy people across ages. Through a sample-barcoded 5' primer and a J-beta primer mix, a second PCR was run for roughly 6 to 12 cycles. One entry per CDR3 protein, called by TCRdb with MiXCR from the 5' RACE reads. This table holds 450,000 to 700,000 distinct CDR3 sequences, 25% to 30% found once. Material for sequencing was blood. The receptors originated from a woman aged 65 to 85 in good health.

There are a few counts of this clonotype. The DNA of the CDR3 is TGTGCCAGCAGTCCTTGGAACAGGGGGAAAGGTGGCTACACCTTC. Translation: CASSPWNRGKGGYTF. The chain uses TRBV12-3 or TRBV12-4 and TRBJ1-2; 8 bases are a match to TRBD1. This CDR3 is 15 amino acids long. The trim removed 5 bases at V and 7 bases at J, leaving 12 bases unmatched.

This clonotype has more than one count but fewer than ten. This chain uses TRBV25-1 with TRBJ2-6; D gene unclear. Per germline, CDR1 MGHDK and CDR2 SYGVNS. This CDR3 contains 13 residues. V was trimmed by 4 bases and J by 2 bases, leaving 3 bases between them. The CDR3 DNA reads TGTGCCAGCAGTGGCCCTGGGGCCAACGTCCTGACTTTC. This encodes CASSGPGANVLTF.

In this sample, this clonotype turned up many times. V is TRBV25-1 and J is TRBJ2-7, with no clear D. The CDR3 runs 13 residues. V lost 3 bases and J 2 bases, leaving 8 bases between the germline ends. Germline V gene data show CDR1 as MGHDK and CDR2 as SYGVNS. The CDR3 coding sequence is TGTGCCAGCAGTGACTACGCCGCCTACGAGCAGTACTTC. This codes for CASSDYAAYEQYF.

This clonotype showed up many times. The rearrangement joins TRBV20-1 to TRBJ1-4; 7 positions match TRBD1. V shed 6 bases and J 7 bases; nucleotides not matched to a gene: 8. The CDR3 has 13 residues. Germline CDR1 is DFQATT and CDR2 is SNEGSKA (reference sequence). CDR3 nucleotides: TGCAGTGCCATGCAGGGGGATGTTGAAAAACTGTTTTTT. Translation: CSAMQGDVEKLFF.

This chain uses TRBV10-2 with TRBJ2-1; D is undetermined. Germline CDR1 and CDR2: WSHSY and SAAADI. The CDR3 runs to 15 residues. Deletions cut 3 bases from V and 5 bases from J, with 14 bases between. This CDR3 reads CASSEARRRHNEQFF. In DNA form, the CDR3 reads TGCGCCAGCAGTGAAGCGAGAAGAAGACACAATGAGCAGTTCTTC.

This chain joins TRBV20-1 and TRBJ2-5, with 9 bases fitting TRBD1. The J call is doubtful: the DNA matches TRBJ2-7 better. The CDR3 length is 14 residues. CDR1 DFQATT and CDR2 SNEGSKA come from the germline V gene (reference sequence). CDR3 DNA: TGCAGTGCCACCGGACAGGGGTCCTCCTACGAGCAGTACTTC. Encoded protein: CSATGQGSSYEQYF.

This clonotype was detected once. The V call is TRBV7-8, the J call TRBJ2-5; 7 nucleotides align to TRBD2. The J call may be wrong; the DNA end is better matched by TRBJ2-1. This CDR3 is 13 amino acids long. The germline CDR1 and CDR2 sequences are SGHVS and FQNEAQ. As DNA, the CDR3 is TGTGCCAGCACGGGGGGACCGTACAATGAGCAGTTCTTC. Residues: CASTGGPYNEQFF.

A remark on this clonotype: Since the CDR3 does not end with the conserved phenylalanine or tryptophan, this likely comes from a read error. No DNA is shown, since the ends of the CDR3 on it are uncertain; the CDR3 is the one TCRdb lists. The chain recombines TRBV27 with TRBJ2-5; no DNA check was done on the table's D call, TRBD2. The germline V gene encodes CDR1 MNHEY and CDR2 SMNVEV (reference sequence). The CDR3 spans 10 amino acids, including both terminal residues. The CDR3 region is CASSRSGLAI.

This clonotype was seen a few times. The chain carries TRBV20-1 and TRBJ2-3; D might be TRBD1 (5 bases). This CDR3 spans 15 amino acids. The germline V and J ends were trimmed by 2 bases and 0 bases, with 12 bases remaining between them. From germline, CDR1 is DFQATT and CDR2 SNEGSKA (reference sequence). CDR3 loop: CSARKDSASTDTQYF. The CDR3 DNA reads as TGCAGTGCTAGAAAAGACAGCGCTAGCACAGATACGCAGTATTTT.

This clonotype appeared a few times. This chain links TRBV18 with TRBJ2-3; 12 positions agree with TRBD2. CDR1 is KGHSH and CDR2 is LQKENI in the germline V gene. This CDR3 is built from 16 residues. With 6 bases clipped from V and 2 bases from J, the junction kept 6 bases outside the gene matches. The CDR3 protein is CASSPGLAGYTDTQYF. The CDR3 coding sequence is TGTGCCAGCTCCCCCGGACTAGCGGGGTACACAGATACGCAGTATTTT.

The rearrangement uses TRBV7-6 and TRBJ2-2, with no clear D. The CDR3 loop spans 14 amino acids. CDR1 and CDR2 (germline): SGHVS, FNYEAQ. V was clipped by 10 bases and J by 2 bases, with 14 bases between them. This chain's CDR3 is CATQPQVNTGELFF. CDR3 DNA: TGTGCCACCCAGCCCCAGGTTAACACCGGGGAGCTGTTTTTT.

This rearrangement joins TRBV2 to TRBJ2-5, with unresolved D. Trimming removed 4 bases from V and 1 base from J, with 10 bases in between. The CDR3 extends over 14 amino acids. Looked up from germline, CDR1 is SNHLY and CDR2 is FYNNEI. CDR3: CASSGGSPQETQYF. DNA of the CDR3: TGTGCCAGCAGTGGTGGGTCCCCCCAAGAGACCCAGTACTTC.

The rearrangement joins TRBV6-5 to TRBJ1-2; possibly TRBD1 for D (6 bases). Per the germline V gene, CDR1 is MNHEY and CDR2 is SVGAGI. The CDR3 is made up of 14 amino acids. Trimming took 6 bases from V and 0 from J, leaving 11 bases between them. In nucleotides, the CDR3 is TGTGCCAGCAGAAGACAGGAGACTAACTATGGCTACACCTTC. Translation gives CASRRQETNYGYTF.

This clonotype was recorded a few times. The V gene is TRBV11-2, the J gene TRBJ1-2; the match to TRBD1 covers 9 bases. The CDR3 spans 14 residues. Germline V CDR1 and CDR2: SGHAT, FQNNGV. With 5 bases clipped from V and 5 bases from J, the junction kept 6 bases outside the gene matches. CDR3: CASSKDRGRYGYTF. Here the CDR3 DNA reads TGTGCCAGCAGCAAGGACAGGGGCCGTTATGGCTACACCTTC.

This clonotype was counted between two and nine times. A read error may produce the germline difference seen at one junction end. This chain connects TRBV15 to TRBJ2-3, with 14 bases matching TRBD2. The CDR3 totals 20 residues. Germline V gene data show CDR1 as LNHNV and CDR2 as YYDKDF (reference sequence). Here the CDR3 reads CATSRVRGLAGGLQTDTQYF. The CDR3 DNA is TGTGCCACCAGCAGGGTTAGAGGACTAGCGGGGGGCCTTCAGACAGATACGCAATATTTT.

This clonotype was seen a few times. The J gene is TRBJ2-5, the V gene TRBV2; D is uncertain. This CDR3 has 14 residues. V was shortened by 4 bases and J by 4 bases, with 13 bases between the two germline ends. Germline assignment: CDR1 SNHLY and CDR2 FYNNEI. CDR3 sequence (DNA): TGTGCCAGCAGTGCGATGGGGATCGGAGAGACCCAGTACTTC. It specifies CASSAMGIGETQYF.

This clonotype was found many times. V and J are TRBV5-1 and TRBJ2-1; TRBD1 aligns across 8 bases. The CDR3 length is 16 residues. V lost 2 bases, J lost 2 bases, and 6 bases stayed unmatched. Germline loops: CDR1 SGHRS, CDR2 YFSETQ. The CDR3 protein is CASSFGQGSTYNEQFF. The CDR3 DNA is TGCGCCAGCAGCTTCGGACAGGGATCGACCTACAATGAGCAGTTCTTC.

The chain combines TRBV5-6 with TRBJ2-5; D may be TRBD1 (6 bases). Germline assignment: CDR1 SGHDT and CDR2 YYEEEE. There are 12 residues in the CDR3. V was clipped by 6 bases and J by 4 bases, with 10 bases between them. The CDR3 DNA reads as TGTGCCAGCAATACAGGGAGAGAGACCCAGTACTTC. This gives the protein CASNTGRETQYF.

The gene calls are TRBV9 and TRBJ2-6, with D uncertain. V lost 4 bases, J lost 2 bases, and 10 bases lay in between. There are 15 residues in the CDR3. Germline V CDR1 and CDR2: SGDLS, YYNGEE. The CDR3 protein is CASSISIPGANVLTF. The CDR3 coding sequence is TGTGCCAGCAGCATTAGTATCCCTGGGGCCAACGTCCTGACTTTC. The variable domain in full, completed from reference TRBV9 and TRBJ2-6, reads DSGVTQTPKHLITATGQRVTLRCSPRSGDLSVYWYQQSLDQGLQFLIQYYNGEERAKGNILERFSAQQFPDLHSELNLSSLELGDSALYFCASSISIPGANVLTFGAGSRLTVL.

The chain carries TRBV18 and TRBJ2-1; 11 nucleotides line up with TRBD2. Per the germline V gene, CDR1 is KGHSH and CDR2 is LQKENI. Losses at the gene ends were 4 bases for V and 11 bases for J; bases not matched to a gene: 7. The CDR3 is 14 amino acids. As DNA, the CDR3 is TGTGCCAGCTCACTGGGACTAGCGGAAGAGAAGCAGTTCTTC. Its translation: CASSLGLAEEKQFF.

This clonotype was found a few times. The chain combines TRBV3-1 with TRBJ2-5; 7 nucleotides align to TRBD2. CDR1 LGHDT and CDR2 YNNKEL come from the germline V gene (reference sequence). The CDR3 spans 15 residues. Trimming removed 4 bases from V and 2 bases from J; junction bases left unmatched: 7. The DNA for the CDR3 is TGTGCCAGCAGCCCGCTACAAGCGGGACAAGAGACCCAGTACTTC. Its translation: CASSPLQAGQETQYF.

This clonotype has more than one count but fewer than ten. The chain uses TRBV24-1 and TRBJ2-7; no firm D call. Trimming stripped 4 bases from V and 4 bases from J, with 4 bases between. From germline, CDR1 is KGHDR and CDR2 SFDVKD. CDR3 length equals 11 residues. The CDR3: CATSEGYEQYF. CDR3 sequence (DNA): TGTGCCACCAGTGAGGGGTACGAGCAGTACTTC.

The chain couples TRBV6-5 to TRBJ1-6; D uncertain. CDR1 MNHEY and CDR2 SVGAGI come from the germline V gene. The germline V and J ends were trimmed by 2 bases and 3 bases, with 11 bases remaining between them. The length of the CDR3 is 16 residues. DNA of the CDR3: TGTGCCAGCAGTTACGGGTCGGGAAGCTATAATTCACCCCTCCACTTT. This encodes CASSYGSGSYNSPLHF.

This clonotype was seen only a few times. The chain has TRBV12-3 or TRBV12-4 and TRBJ2-7, with 9 bases aligning to TRBD2. The junction had 6 bases not matched to a gene; V was cut back by 4 bases and J by 2 bases. CDR3 size: 15 residues. CDR3 DNA: TGTGCCAGCAGTTCGAGACTAGCGGAGACCTACGAGCAGTACTTC. Translated: CASSSRLAETYEQYF.

A few counts support this clonotype. The chain combines TRBV18 with TRBJ2-6, with 7 bases lining up with TRBD1. CDR1 KGHSH and CDR2 LQKENI come from the germline V gene. The CDR3 runs 13 residues. The V and J ends lost 3 bases and 18 bases, in that order; junction bases with no gene match: 11. The CDR3 nucleotides read TGTGCCAGCTCACCGACGTTTGAGTCAGGGGGGACTTTC. This sequence encodes CASSPTFESGGTF.

In its sample, this clonotype was seen a few times. This sequence joins TRBV7-2 and TRBJ2-7; 13 bases match TRBD2. Germline V gene data show CDR1 as SGHTA and CDR2 as FQGNSA. CDR3 length equals 19 residues. The V gene end was trimmed by 5 bases and the J gene end by 5 bases; junction bases not matched to a gene: 18. The CDR3 is CASSLRLGTSGEFRHEQYF. The CDR3 DNA follows: TGTGCCAGCAGCCTCAGACTCGGGACTAGCGGGGAGTTCCGACACGAGCAGTACTTC.

To note about this clonotype: At one end the junction does not follow the germline gene, possibly because of a read error. The CDR3 reads CASSRTGEVDEQYF. The CDR3 nucleotides read TGCGCCAGCAGCCGGACAGGGGAGGTGGACGAGCAGTACTTC. The gene calls are TRBV6-1 and TRBJ2-7, with TRBD1 matching 9 bases. Per germline, CDR1 MNHNS and CDR2 SASEGT. The length of the CDR3 is 14 residues.

The V and J genes are TRBV20-1 and TRBJ2-7; D gene uncertain. The V end was cut by 1 base, the J end by 2 bases, with 3 bases between. CDR1 is DFQATT and CDR2 is SNEGSKA in the germline V gene (reference sequence). The CDR3 totals 11 residues. This CDR3 is CSARATYEQYF. In nucleotides, the CDR3 is TGCAGTGCTAGAGCTACCTACGAGCAGTACTTC.

The chain couples TRBV28 to TRBJ2-5; 9 bases match TRBD1. Germline CDR1 is MDHEN and CDR2 is SYDVKM. CDR3 length: 14 amino acids. Germline trimming cut 6 bases from V and 1 base from J; bases unmatched to any gene: 3. The CDR3 here is CASSEGQGQETQYF. The CDR3 DNA reads as TGTGCCAGCAGCGAGGGACAGGGCCAAGAGACCCAGTACTTC.

Concerning this clonotype itself: A much larger clone is a single base away; this may be a read error. The chain couples TRBV25-1 to TRBJ2-7, with a possible D match to TRBD2 (7 bases). The CDR3 length is 15 residues. Germline CDR1 and CDR2: MGHDK and SYGVNS. The CDR3 spells CACSEEGGPLEEQYF. CDR3 sequence (DNA): TGTGCCTGCAGTGAAGAGGGGGGGCCTTTGGAAGAGCAGTACTTC.

The CDR3 nucleotides read TGTGCCAGCAGCGACAATACAGGCGGGGGTGAAAAACTGTTTTTT. Amino acid sequence: CASSDNTGGGEKLFF. The chain uses TRBV7-6 and TRBJ1-4; tentatively, D is TRBD1 (5 bases). Germline CDR1 SGHVS, CDR2 FNYEAQ. This CDR3 has 15 amino acids. The V end lost 5 bases, the J end lost 7 bases, and 17 bases lay between the germline ends.

This clonotype has just a few counts. The rearrangement links TRBV2 to TRBJ1-2; TRBD1 agrees at 8 bases. Per the germline V gene, CDR1 is SNHLY and CDR2 is FYNNEI. With 9 bases clipped from V and 6 bases from J, the junction kept 12 bases outside the gene matches. CDR3 length: 14 residues. CDR3: CASKNRGSGDGYTF. The CDR3 DNA sequence: TGTGCCAGTAAAAACAGGGGGTCCGGGGATGGCTACACCTTC. The full variable domain, in which reference TRBV2 and TRBJ1-2 provide the parts outside the CDR3, is EPEVTQTPSHQVTQMGQEVILRCVPISNHLYFYWYRQILGQKVEFLVSFYNNEISEKSEIFDDQFSVERPDGSNFTLKIRSTKLEDSAMYFCASKNRGSGDGYTFGSGTRLTVV.